The rows below give T cell receptor beta chains drawn from one sample of a study of cytomegalovirus exposure and HLA in healthy donors. Libraries were prepared by immunoSEQ multiplex PCR; TCRdb keeps only in-frame clonotypes and omits some of them. The data show about 100,000 clones, approximately 87% seen once. The specimen sequenced was PBMCs. These receptors came from a man between 35 and 55 years old in good health and CMV-seronegative. The CDR3 runs from the conserved cysteine through the conserved F or W. Each record gives: V gene, J gene, CDR3 length, D gene, clone size, CDR3 protein, CDR3 DNA. The D gene is left open where the match is weak. The size of a clone is reported for some rows only, either as once, few or many, or as a class for expanded clones.

>TRBV27|TRBJ1-6|15|NA|NA
CASSWTSSYNSPLHF
TGTGCCAGCAGTTGGACAAGCTCCTATAATTCACCCCTCCACTTT
>TRBV5-1|TRBJ2-7|14|NA|once
CASSLGGYSDEQYF
TGCGCCAGCAGCTTGGGGGGCTACTCGGACGAGCAGTACTTC
>TRBV6-5|TRBJ2-7|15|TRBD2|NA
CASSYLGGVAYEQYF
TGTGCCAGCAGTTACTTGGGGGGGGTGGCCTACGAGCAGTACTTC
>TRBV29-1|TRBJ2-2|12|NA|once
CSVAGDTGELFF
TGCAGCGTGGCAGGGGACACCGGGGAGCTGTTTTTT
>TRBV7-3|TRBJ2-1|17|TRBD2|NA
CASSPRGASGGDNEQFF
TGTGCCAGCAGCCCCCGGGGGGCCAGCGGGGGGGACAATGAGCAGTTCTTC
>TRBV25-1|TRBJ1-2|15|NA|NA
CASSDIGGAVVGYTF
TGTGCCAGCAGTGATATAGGGGGGGCTGTCGTGGGCTACACCTTC
>TRBV27|TRBJ1-5|14|TRBD1|NA
CANKQGARNQPQHF
TGTGCCAACAAACAGGGGGCTAGGAATCAGCCCCAGCATTTT
>TRBV13|TRBJ1-2|15|NA|NA
CASSLKGHGLYGYTF
TGTGCCAGCAGCCTGAAAGGACATGGCCTCTATGGCTACACCTTC
>TRBV6-1|TRBJ2-5|15|NA|NA
CASSGPAGEQETQYF
TGTGCCAGCAGTGGCCCAGCAGGGGAGCAAGAGACCCAGTACTTC
>TRBV10-3|TRBJ2-2|14|NA|once
CAISESGGTGELFF
TGTGCCATCAGTGAGTCGGGGGGAACCGGGGAGCTGTTTTTT
>TRBV5-1|TRBJ1-3|15|NA|NA
CASSPPAPLGNTIYF
TGCGCCAGCAGCCCCCCCGCGCCCCTCGGAAACACCATATATTTT
>TRBV18|TRBJ2-2|14|NA|NA
CASSTQGTTGELFF
TGTGCCAGCTCAACGCAGGGTACCACCGGGGAGCTGTTTTTT
>TRBV5-1|TRBJ1-2|15|NA|NA
CASSLVVAGQYGYTF
TGCGCCAGCAGCTTGGTTGTAGCAGGACAATATGGCTACACCTTC
>TRBV4-1|TRBJ2-7|14|TRBD2|NA
CASSPGGSRYEQYF
TGCGCCAGCAGCCCGGGGGGGAGCCGTTACGAGCAGTACTTC
>TRBV2|TRBJ2-7|11|NA|NA
CASSQQGKQYF
TGTGCCAGCAGTCAACAGGGCAAGCAGTACTTC
>TRBV12-5|TRBJ2-3|16|TRBD2|NA
CASGLGLAGGADTQYF
TGTGCTAGTGGTTTGGGACTAGCGGGGGGCGCAGATACGCAGTATTTT
>TRBV6-6|TRBJ1-5|14|NA|NA
CASSPYRVGQPQHF
TGTGCCAGCAGTCCATACAGGGTAGGGCAGCCCCAGCATTTT
>TRBV29-1|TRBJ2-5|15|NA|once
CSGGSGATLAETQYF
TGCAGCGGGGGATCCGGAGCAACCTTAGCGGAGACCCAGTACTTC
>TRBV21-1|TRBJ2-1|19|NA|NA
CASSKGGRTEPGLYNEQFF
TGTGCCAGCAGCAAAGGAGGGCGGACCGAGCCCGGCCTCTACAATGAGCAGTTCTTC
>TRBV5-1|TRBJ2-7|15|TRBD1|NA
CASSPEGTGTYEQYF
TGCGCCAGCAGCCCCGAGGGGACAGGCACCTACGAGCAGTACTTC
>TRBV4-1|TRBJ2-7|15|NA|once
CASSQFTGGPYEQYF
TGCGCCAGCAGCCAATTTACCGGGGGGCCCTACGAGCAGTACTTC
>TRBV27|TRBJ1-2|16|TRBD1|once
CASSLSGTGIPYGYTF
TGTGCCAGCAGTTTATCTGGGACAGGGATTCCCTATGGCTACACCTTC
>TRBV4-1|TRBJ1-1|17|TRBD1|NA
CASSQVLRQGRGTEAFF
TGCGCCAGCAGCCAAGTGCTGAGACAGGGGAGGGGAACTGAAGCTTTCTTT